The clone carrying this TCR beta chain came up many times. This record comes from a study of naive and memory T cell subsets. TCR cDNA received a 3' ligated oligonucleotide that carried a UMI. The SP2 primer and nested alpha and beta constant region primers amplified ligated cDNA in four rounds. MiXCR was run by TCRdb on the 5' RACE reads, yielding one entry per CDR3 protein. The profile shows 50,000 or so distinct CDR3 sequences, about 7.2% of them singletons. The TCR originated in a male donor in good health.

The CDR3 DNA reads TGCAGTGCTAGAGTCAGGGACAGCCCAATCCAAGAGACCCAGTACTTC. It yields the protein CSARVRDSPIQETQYF. The chain joins TRBV20-1 to TRBJ2-5, with 7 bases lining up with TRBD1. This CDR3 region has 16 residues. Germline CDR1 DFQATT, CDR2 SNEGSKA (reference sequence). The V segment lost 1 base and the J segment 1 base; nucleotides outside the gene matches: 9.